These T cell receptor beta chains were read from a single sample in a study of early T cells in non-severe SARS-CoV-2 infection. TCRdb analysed the 5' RACE reads with MiXCR anew, one entry per CDR3 protein. The sample includes about 59,000 distinct CDR3 sequences, about a tenth of them seen just once. Material for sequencing was whole blood. Receptors originate from an adult who was a healthcare worker with PCR-confirmed SARS-CoV-2 infection or an uninfected control (not recorded which). The CDR3 runs from the conserved cysteine through the conserved F or W. Size values are once, few and many counts, or a class for expanded clones, and some rows have none.

abundance	v_gene	j_gene	CDR3aa
many	TRBV29-1	TRBJ2-3	CSGAGGGGEDTQYF
many	TRBV7-9	TRBJ2-1	CASSSGSRGGYNEQFF
many	TRBV12-5	TRBJ1-4	CASGPGQGIATNEKLFF
-	TRBV29-1	TRBJ2-7	CSVDGGTGGYEQYF
-	TRBV6-5	TRBJ1-1	CASSYRVENTEVFF
-	TRBV18	TRBJ1-4	CASSPPSRTSTLREKLFF
-	TRBV7-8	TRBJ2-7	CASSRTDPYEQYF
-	TRBV29-1	TRBJ1-4	CSVASGTGGNEKLFF
many	TRBV18	TRBJ1-4	CASSLIRGQSGAEKLFF
many	TRBV12-3/TRBV12-4	TRBJ2-5	CASSASGGPQETQYF
-	TRBV6-1	TRBJ2-4	CASETGGLKNIQYF
once	TRBV20-1	TRBJ2-3	CSASGGALTPDTQYF
many	TRBV12-3/TRBV12-4	TRBJ1-5	CASRIQGAPNQPQHF
-	TRBV29-1	TRBJ2-7	CSVEGARDEQYF
many	TRBV20-1	TRBJ2-1	CSAISLRGAFSEQFF
many	TRBV9	TRBJ2-5	CASSVEAGRGSTQYF
many	TRBV20-1	TRBJ2-7	CSARDGPPRDTYEQYF
few	TRBV20-1	TRBJ2-2	CSARDGTGDAGELFF
few	TRBV2	TRBJ2-5	CASTRGKQTQYF
many	TRBV7-9	TRBJ1-1	CASSTRVGRNTEAFF
many	TRBV7-9	TRBJ2-2	CASSSGTIPGELFF
-	TRBV7-9	TRBJ1-4	CASATGDRNEKLFF